These T cell receptor beta chains were read from a single sample in a study of shared clonotypes between healthy human individuals. TCRdb keeps only in-frame clones here, not all; method: immunoSEQ multiplex PCR. The sample lists about 2.4 million clones, over 85% occurring once. Sequenced input: naive CD4+ T cells from PBMCs. These receptors were collected from a man aged 18-30 years in good health. Some clones in this sample may be carry-over from other donors' samples. Each CDR3 is given with its conserved first and last residue. The order of the fields is D gene, clone size, V gene, J gene, CDR3 protein, CDR3 DNA. D genes are given only for firm matches. Part of the rows lack a size; the others show once, few, many or a class for expanded clones.

d_gene: .
abundance: .
v_gene: TRBV5-1
j_gene: TRBJ2-7
CDR3aa: CASSLEPAYEQYF
CDR3nt: TGCGCCAGCAGCTTGGAGCCAGCCTACGAGCAGTACTTC

d_gene: TRBD2
abundance: .
v_gene: TRBV5-4
j_gene: TRBJ2-3
CDR3aa: CASSPGLAGFTDTQYF
CDR3nt: TGTGCCAGCAGCCCGGGACTAGCGGGATTCACAGATACGCAGTATTTT

d_gene: .
abundance: .
v_gene: TRBV27
j_gene: TRBJ1-1
CDR3aa: CASTRGWGMNTEAFF
CDR3nt: TGTGCCAGCACCCGAGGGTGGGGCATGAACACTGAAGCTTTCTTT

d_gene: TRBD1
abundance: .
v_gene: TRBV18
j_gene: TRBJ1-1
CDR3aa: CASSPGQGETAFF
CDR3nt: TGTGCCAGCTCACCCGGACAGGGTGAGACAGCTTTCTTT

d_gene: .
abundance: few
v_gene: TRBV5-1
j_gene: TRBJ1-2
CDR3aa: CASSLGFAPAVYGYTF
CDR3nt: TGCGCCAGCAGCTTGGGCTTTGCACCTGCTGTCTATGGCTACACCTTC

d_gene: .
abundance: .
v_gene: TRBV28
j_gene: TRBJ1-5
CDR3aa: CASSSSGERNQPQHF
CDR3nt: TGTGCCAGCAGTTCCTCAGGGGAACGGAATCAGCCCCAGCATTTT

d_gene: TRBD1
abundance: .
v_gene: TRBV28
j_gene: TRBJ2-6
CDR3aa: CASSPSGTGTTGANVLTF
CDR3nt: TGTGCCAGCAGTCCATCCGGGACAGGGACGACTGGGGCCAACGTCCTGACTTTC

d_gene: TRBD2
abundance: .
v_gene: TRBV9
j_gene: TRBJ2-1
CDR3aa: CASSVGGGSNEQFF
CDR3nt: TGTGCCAGCAGCGTAGGAGGCGGGAGTAATGAGCAGTTCTTC

d_gene: TRBD1
abundance: .
v_gene: TRBV7-3
j_gene: TRBJ1-1
CDR3aa: CASSGTGVTEAFF
CDR3nt: TGTGCCAGCAGCGGAACAGGGGTGACTGAAGCTTTCTTT

d_gene: .
abundance: .
v_gene: TRBV6-1
j_gene: TRBJ2-6
CDR3aa: CASRGAGANVLTF
CDR3nt: TGTGCCAGTAGAGGAGCTGGGGCCAACGTCCTGACTTTC

d_gene: .
abundance: .
v_gene: TRBV5-1
j_gene: TRBJ1-1
CDR3aa: CASSLFGRDGSTEAFF
CDR3nt: TGCGCCAGCAGCTTGTTTGGGCGGGATGGGAGCACTGAAGCTTTCTTT

d_gene: TRBD2
abundance: .
v_gene: TRBV14
j_gene: TRBJ2-1
CDR3aa: CASSQDHAGGSYNEQFF
CDR3nt: TGTGCCAGCAGCCAAGATCACGCGGGAGGTTCCTACAATGAGCAGTTCTTC

d_gene: .
abundance: .
v_gene: TRBV29-1
j_gene: TRBJ2-7
CDR3aa: CSGGQGSYEQYF
CDR3nt: TGCAGCGGAGGGCAGGGCTCCTACGAGCAGTACTTC

d_gene: .
abundance: .
v_gene: TRBV6-5
j_gene: TRBJ2-2
CDR3aa: CASSYSPTTGELFF
CDR3nt: TGTGCCAGCAGTTATTCACCTACCACCGGGGAGCTGTTTTTT

d_gene: .
abundance: .
v_gene: TRBV21-1
j_gene: TRBJ2-3
CDR3aa: CATPGERDTQYF
CDR3nt: TGTGCCACCCCGGGGGAGAGGGATACGCAGTATTTT

d_gene: TRBD1
abundance: .
v_gene: TRBV28
j_gene: TRBJ1-5
CDR3aa: CASSKRTWTGINQPQHF
CDR3nt: TGTGCCAGCAGTAAACGTACCTGGACAGGGATCAATCAGCCCCAGCATTTT

d_gene: .
abundance: once
v_gene: TRBV6-1
j_gene: TRBJ1-1
CDR3aa: CASSEARVVGVNTEAFF
CDR3nt: TGTGCCAGCAGTGAAGCGAGGGTAGTGGGGGTGAACACTGAAGCTTTCTTT

d_gene: .
abundance: .
v_gene: TRBV7-3
j_gene: TRBJ2-2
CDR3aa: CASSHGPKRPGELFF
CDR3nt: TGTGCCAGCAGCCACGGACCGAAACGGCCCGGGGAGCTGTTTTTT

d_gene: TRBD1
abundance: .
v_gene: TRBV28
j_gene: TRBJ1-5
CDR3aa: CASRPGRQGDQPQHF
CDR3nt: TGTGCCAGCAGACCCGGGAGACAGGGAGATCAGCCCCAGCATTTT

d_gene: .
abundance: .
v_gene: TRBV4-1
j_gene: TRBJ1-5
CDR3aa: CASSQDWSDYQPQHF
CDR3nt: TGCGCCAGCAGCCAAGATTGGTCCGATTATCAGCCCCAGCATTTT

d_gene: .
abundance: .
v_gene: TRBV5-1
j_gene: TRBJ1-1
CDR3aa: CASRLNHLNTEAFF
CDR3nt: TGCGCCAGCAGGCTAAACCACCTTAACACTGAAGCTTTCTTT

d_gene: .
abundance: .
v_gene: TRBV7-2
j_gene: TRBJ2-2
CDR3aa: CASSSRAGELFF
CDR3nt: TGTGCCAGCAGCTCCAGGGCCGGGGAGCTGTTTTTT

d_gene: TRBD2
abundance: .
v_gene: TRBV18
j_gene: TRBJ2-5
CDR3aa: CASSPGLAPETQYF
CDR3nt: TGTGCCAGCTCACCGGGACTAGCGCCTGAGACCCAGTACTTC

d_gene: TRBD2
abundance: .
v_gene: TRBV2
j_gene: TRBJ2-7
CDR3aa: CASSAGTRDEQYF
CDR3nt: TGTGCCAGCAGTGCGGGGACTAGGGACGAGCAGTACTTC

d_gene: TRBD2
abundance: .
v_gene: TRBV2
j_gene: TRBJ2-2
CDR3aa: CASSEFRLAVDTGELFF
CDR3nt: TGTGCCAGCAGTGAATTTCGGCTAGCGGTCGACACCGGGGAGCTGTTTTTT

d_gene: .
abundance: .
v_gene: TRBV28
j_gene: TRBJ2-7
CDR3aa: CASSFSRGINEQYF
CDR3nt: TGTGCCAGCAGTTTTTCCAGGGGAATCAACGAGCAGTACTTC

d_gene: .
abundance: .
v_gene: TRBV7-3
j_gene: TRBJ2-3
CDR3aa: CASSTPGRPSTDTQYF
CDR3nt: TGTGCCAGCAGCACACCGGGACGGCCGAGCACAGATACGCAGTATTTT

d_gene: .
abundance: .
v_gene: TRBV7-2
j_gene: TRBJ1-1
CDR3aa: CASSPYVGNTEAFF
CDR3nt: TGTGCCAGCAGCCCATATGTGGGGAACACTGAAGCTTTCTTT

d_gene: TRBD2
abundance: .
v_gene: TRBV5-1
j_gene: TRBJ2-1
CDR3aa: CASSLGASGNYEQFF
CDR3nt: TGCGCCAGCAGCTTGGGGGCTAGCGGGAACTATGAGCAGTTCTTC

d_gene: .
abundance: .
v_gene: TRBV28
j_gene: TRBJ2-1
CDR3aa: CASSPLGVAHNEQFF
CDR3nt: TGTGCCAGCAGCCCGTTGGGGGTTGCACACAATGAGCAGTTCTTC